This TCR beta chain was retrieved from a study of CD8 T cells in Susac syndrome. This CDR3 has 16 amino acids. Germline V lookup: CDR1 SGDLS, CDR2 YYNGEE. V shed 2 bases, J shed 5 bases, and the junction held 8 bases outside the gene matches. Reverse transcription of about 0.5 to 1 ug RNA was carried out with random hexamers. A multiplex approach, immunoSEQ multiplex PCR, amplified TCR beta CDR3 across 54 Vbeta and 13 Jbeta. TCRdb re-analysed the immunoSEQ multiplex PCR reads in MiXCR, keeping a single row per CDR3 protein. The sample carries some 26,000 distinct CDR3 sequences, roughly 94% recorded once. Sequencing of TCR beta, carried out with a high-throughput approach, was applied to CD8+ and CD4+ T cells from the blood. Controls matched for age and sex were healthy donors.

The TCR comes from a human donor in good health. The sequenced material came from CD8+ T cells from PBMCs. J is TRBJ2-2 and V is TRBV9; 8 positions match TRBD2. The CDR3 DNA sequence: TGTGCCAGCAGCGTTCGAGCGGGGGAGATAACCGGGGAGCTGTTTTTT. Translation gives CASSVRAGEITGELFF.